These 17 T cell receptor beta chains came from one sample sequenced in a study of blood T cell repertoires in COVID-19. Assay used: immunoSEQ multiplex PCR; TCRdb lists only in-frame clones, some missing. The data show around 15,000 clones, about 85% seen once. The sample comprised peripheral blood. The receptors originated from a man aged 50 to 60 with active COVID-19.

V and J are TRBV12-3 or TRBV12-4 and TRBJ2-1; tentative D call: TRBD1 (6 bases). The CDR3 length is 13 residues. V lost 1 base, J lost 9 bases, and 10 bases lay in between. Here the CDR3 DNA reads TGTGCCAGCAGTTTAGGCAGGGGACGTGAGCAGTTCTTC. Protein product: CASSLGRGREQFF.

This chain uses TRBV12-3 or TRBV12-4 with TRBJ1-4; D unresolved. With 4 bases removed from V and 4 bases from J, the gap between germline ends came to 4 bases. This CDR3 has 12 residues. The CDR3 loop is CASSSNNEKLFF. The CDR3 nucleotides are TGTGCCAGCAGTTCAAATAATGAAAAACTGTTTTTT.

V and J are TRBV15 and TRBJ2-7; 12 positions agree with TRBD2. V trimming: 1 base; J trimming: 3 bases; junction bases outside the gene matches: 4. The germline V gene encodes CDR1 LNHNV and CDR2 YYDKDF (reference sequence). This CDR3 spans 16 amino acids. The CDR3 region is CATSRVLAGGGYEQYF. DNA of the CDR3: TGTGCCACCAGCAGAGTACTAGCGGGAGGAGGCTACGAGCAGTACTTC.

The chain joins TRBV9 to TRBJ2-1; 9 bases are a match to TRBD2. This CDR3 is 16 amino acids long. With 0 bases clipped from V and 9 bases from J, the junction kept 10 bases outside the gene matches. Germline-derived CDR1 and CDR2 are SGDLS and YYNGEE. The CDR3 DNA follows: TGTGCCAGCAGCGTAGGTACGGGACTAGCCGTTGGTGAGCAGTTCTTC. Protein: CASSVGTGLAVGEQFF.

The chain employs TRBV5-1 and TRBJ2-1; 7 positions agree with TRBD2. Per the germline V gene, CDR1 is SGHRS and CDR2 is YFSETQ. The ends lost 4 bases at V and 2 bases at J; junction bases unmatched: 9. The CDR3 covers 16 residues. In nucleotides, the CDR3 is TGCGCCAGCAGCGAAGGTGCGGGAGCCACCTACAATGAGCAGTTCTTC. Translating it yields CASSEGAGATYNEQFF.

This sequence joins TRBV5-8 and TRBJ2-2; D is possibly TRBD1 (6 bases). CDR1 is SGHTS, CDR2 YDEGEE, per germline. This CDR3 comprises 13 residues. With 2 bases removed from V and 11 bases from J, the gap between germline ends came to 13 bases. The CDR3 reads CASSLSGQTELFF. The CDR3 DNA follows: TGTGCCAGCAGCTTATCCGGACAGACCGAGCTGTTTTTT.

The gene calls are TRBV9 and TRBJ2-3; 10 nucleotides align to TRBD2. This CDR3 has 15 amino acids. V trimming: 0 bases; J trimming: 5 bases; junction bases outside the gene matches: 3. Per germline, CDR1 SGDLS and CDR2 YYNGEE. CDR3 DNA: TGTGCCAGCAGCGTAGATGTAGCGGGAGGAGATACGCAGTATTTT. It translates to CASSVDVAGGDTQYF.

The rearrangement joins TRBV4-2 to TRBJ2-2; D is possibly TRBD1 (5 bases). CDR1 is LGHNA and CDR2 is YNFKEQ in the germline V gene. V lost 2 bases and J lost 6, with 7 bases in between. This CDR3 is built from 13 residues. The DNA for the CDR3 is TGTGCCAGCAGCCAATCGACAGCCGGGGAGCTGTTTTTT. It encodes CASSQSTAGELFF.

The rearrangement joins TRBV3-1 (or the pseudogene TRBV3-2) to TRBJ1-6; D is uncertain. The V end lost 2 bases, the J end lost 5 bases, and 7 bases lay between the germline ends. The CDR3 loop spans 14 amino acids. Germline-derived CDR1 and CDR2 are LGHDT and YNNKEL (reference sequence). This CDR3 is CASSQQTNNSPLHF. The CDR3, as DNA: TGTGCCAGCAGCCAACAGACTAATAATTCACCCCTCCACTTT.

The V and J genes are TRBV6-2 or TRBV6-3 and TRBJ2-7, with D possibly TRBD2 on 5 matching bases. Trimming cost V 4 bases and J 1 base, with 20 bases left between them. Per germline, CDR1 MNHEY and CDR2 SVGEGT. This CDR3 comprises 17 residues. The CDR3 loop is CASSLTLAGVNSYEQYF. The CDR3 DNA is TGTGCCAGCAGTTTAACCCTCGCCGGGGTCAATTCCTACGAGCAGTACTTC.

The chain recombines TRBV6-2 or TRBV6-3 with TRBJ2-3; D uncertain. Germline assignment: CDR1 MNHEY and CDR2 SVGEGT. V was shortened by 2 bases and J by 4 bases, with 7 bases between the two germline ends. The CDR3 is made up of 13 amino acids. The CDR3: CASSYAESDTQYF. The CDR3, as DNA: TGTGCCAGCAGTTACGCGGAGTCAGATACGCAGTATTTT.

In DNA, the CDR3 is TGTGCCTGGAGAGGACGGGACAGTGGAACCGGGGAGCTGTTTTTT. Residues: CAWRGRDSGTGELFF. The chain couples TRBV30 to TRBJ2-2; 7 nucleotides match TRBD1. The length of the CDR3 is 15 residues. Germline V gene lookup returns CDR1 GTSNPN and CDR2 SVGIG (reference sequence). V was clipped by 3 bases and J by 5 bases; unmatched bases: 9.

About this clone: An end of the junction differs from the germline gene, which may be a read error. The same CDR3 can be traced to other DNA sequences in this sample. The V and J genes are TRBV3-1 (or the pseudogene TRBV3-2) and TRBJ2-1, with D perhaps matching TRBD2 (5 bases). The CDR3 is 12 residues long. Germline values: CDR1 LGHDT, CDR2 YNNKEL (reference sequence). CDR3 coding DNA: TGTGCCAGTAGCCCCGGGAACAATGAGCAGTTCTTC. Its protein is CASSPGNNEQFF.

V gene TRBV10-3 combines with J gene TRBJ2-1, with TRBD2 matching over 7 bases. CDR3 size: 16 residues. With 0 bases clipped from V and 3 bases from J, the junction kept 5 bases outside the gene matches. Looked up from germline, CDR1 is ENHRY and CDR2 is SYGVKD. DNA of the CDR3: TGTGCCATCAGTGAGTCGGGCCTAGCGGACTACAATGAGCAGTTCTTC. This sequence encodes CAISESGLADYNEQFF.

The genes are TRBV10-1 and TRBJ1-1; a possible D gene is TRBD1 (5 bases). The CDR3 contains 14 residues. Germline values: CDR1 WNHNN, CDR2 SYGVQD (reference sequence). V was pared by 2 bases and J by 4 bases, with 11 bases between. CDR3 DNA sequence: TGCGCCAGCAGTGAGGGGACTGAAGGCACTGAAGCTTTCTTT. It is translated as CASSEGTEGTEAFF.

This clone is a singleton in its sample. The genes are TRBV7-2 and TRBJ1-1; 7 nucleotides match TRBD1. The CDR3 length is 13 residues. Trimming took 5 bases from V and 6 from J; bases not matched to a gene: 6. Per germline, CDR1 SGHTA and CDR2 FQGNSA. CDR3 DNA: TGTGCCAGCAGCCGTACAGGGGTACCTGAAGCTTTCTTT. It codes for CASSRTGVPEAFF.

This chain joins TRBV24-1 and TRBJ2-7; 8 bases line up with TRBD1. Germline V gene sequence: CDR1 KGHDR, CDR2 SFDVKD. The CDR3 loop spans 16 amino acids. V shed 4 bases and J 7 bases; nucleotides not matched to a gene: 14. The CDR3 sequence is CATSDPGQGDPEEQYF. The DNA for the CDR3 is TGTGCCACCAGTGACCCCGGACAGGGAGACCCCGAGGAGCAGTACTTC.